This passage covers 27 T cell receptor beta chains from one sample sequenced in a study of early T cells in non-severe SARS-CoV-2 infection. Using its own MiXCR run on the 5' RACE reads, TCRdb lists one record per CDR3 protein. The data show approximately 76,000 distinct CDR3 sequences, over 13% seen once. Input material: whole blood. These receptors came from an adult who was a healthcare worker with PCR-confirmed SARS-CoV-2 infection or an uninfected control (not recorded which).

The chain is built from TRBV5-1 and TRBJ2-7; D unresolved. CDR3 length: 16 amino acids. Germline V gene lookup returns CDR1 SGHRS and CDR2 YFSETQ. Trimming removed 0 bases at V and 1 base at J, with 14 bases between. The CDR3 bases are TGCGCCAGCAGCTTGGAGGGCACCTGGGGTTCCTACGAGCAGTACTTC. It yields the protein CASSLEGTWGSYEQYF.

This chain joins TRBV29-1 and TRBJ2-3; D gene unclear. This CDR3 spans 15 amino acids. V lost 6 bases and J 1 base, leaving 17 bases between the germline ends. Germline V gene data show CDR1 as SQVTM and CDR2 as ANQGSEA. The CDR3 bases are TGCAGCGTCCTCGTGTTGCATGGGGGCACAGATACGCAGTATTTT. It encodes CSVLVLHGGTDTQYF.

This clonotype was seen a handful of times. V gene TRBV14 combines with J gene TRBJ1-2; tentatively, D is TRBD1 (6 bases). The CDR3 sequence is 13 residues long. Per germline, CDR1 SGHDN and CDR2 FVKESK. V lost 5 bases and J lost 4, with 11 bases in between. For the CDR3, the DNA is TGTGCCAGCAGCTCAGGGGATGCCTATGGCTACACCTTC. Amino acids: CASSSGDAYGYTF.

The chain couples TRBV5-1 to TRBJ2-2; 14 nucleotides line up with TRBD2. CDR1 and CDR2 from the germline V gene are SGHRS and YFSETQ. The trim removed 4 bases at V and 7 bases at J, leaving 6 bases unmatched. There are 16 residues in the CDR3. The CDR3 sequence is CASSTGLAGGSGELFF. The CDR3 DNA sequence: TGCGCCAGCAGCACTGGACTAGCGGGGGGAAGCGGGGAGCTGTTTTTT.

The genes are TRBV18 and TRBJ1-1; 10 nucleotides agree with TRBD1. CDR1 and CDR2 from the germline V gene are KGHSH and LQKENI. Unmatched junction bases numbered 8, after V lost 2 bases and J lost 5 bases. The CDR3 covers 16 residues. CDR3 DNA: TGTGCCAGCTCACCAGGGCCGGGACAGGGGAGGACTGAAGCTTTCTTT. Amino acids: CASSPGPGQGRTEAFF.

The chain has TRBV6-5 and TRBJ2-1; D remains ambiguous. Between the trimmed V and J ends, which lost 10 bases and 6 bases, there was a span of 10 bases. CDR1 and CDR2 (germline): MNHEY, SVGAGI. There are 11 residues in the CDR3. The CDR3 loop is CATGTPNEQFF. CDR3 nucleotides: TGTGCCACCGGAACCCCCAATGAGCAGTTCTTC.

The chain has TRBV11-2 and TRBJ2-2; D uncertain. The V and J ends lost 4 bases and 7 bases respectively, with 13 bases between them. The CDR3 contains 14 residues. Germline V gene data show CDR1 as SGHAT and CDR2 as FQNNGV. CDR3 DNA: TGTGCCAGCAGCTCAGGCGCCTTACTCGGGGAGCTGTTTTTT. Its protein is CASSSGALLGELFF.

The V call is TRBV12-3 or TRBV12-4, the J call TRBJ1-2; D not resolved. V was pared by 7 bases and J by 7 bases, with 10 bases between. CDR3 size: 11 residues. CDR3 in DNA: TGTGCCAGCACCCCCGGGAGTGGCTACACCTTC. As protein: CASTPGSGYTF.

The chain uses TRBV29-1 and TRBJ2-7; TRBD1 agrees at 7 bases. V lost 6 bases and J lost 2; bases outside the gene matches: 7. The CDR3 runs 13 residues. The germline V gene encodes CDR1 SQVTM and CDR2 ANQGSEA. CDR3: CSVGQVNTYEQYF. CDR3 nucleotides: TGCAGCGTCGGACAGGTAAACACCTACGAGCAGTACTTC.

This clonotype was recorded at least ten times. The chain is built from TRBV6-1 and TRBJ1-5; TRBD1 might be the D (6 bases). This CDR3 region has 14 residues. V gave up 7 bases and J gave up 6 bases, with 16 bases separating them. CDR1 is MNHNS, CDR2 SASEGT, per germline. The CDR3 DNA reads TGTGCCAGCACCAGGTCGGGGGCAGTTCAGCCCCAGCATTTT. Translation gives CASTRSGAVQPQHF.

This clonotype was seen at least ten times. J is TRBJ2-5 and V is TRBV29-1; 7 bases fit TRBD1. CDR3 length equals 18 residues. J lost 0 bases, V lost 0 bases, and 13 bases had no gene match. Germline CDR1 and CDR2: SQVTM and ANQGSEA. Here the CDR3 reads CSVEERGPTGWYQETQYF. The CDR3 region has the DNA TGCAGCGTTGAAGAGAGGGGGCCGACAGGATGGTACCAAGAGACCCAGTACTTC. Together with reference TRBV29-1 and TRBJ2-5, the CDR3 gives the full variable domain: SAVISQKPSRDICQRGTSLTIQCQVDSQVTMMFWYRQQPGQSLTLIATANQGSEATYESGFVIDKFPISRPNLTFSTLTVSNMSPEDSSIYLCSVEERGPTGWYQETQYFGPGTRLLVL.

CDR3 in amino acids: CASSIFDTQYF. CDR3 nucleotides: TGTGCCAGTAGTATTTTTGATACGCAGTATTTT. V is TRBV19 and J is TRBJ2-3; D remains ambiguous. Germline CDR1 and CDR2: LNHDA and SQIVND (reference sequence). The V gene lost 3 bases and the J gene lost 6 bases, with 4 bases spanning the gap. The CDR3 runs 11 residues.

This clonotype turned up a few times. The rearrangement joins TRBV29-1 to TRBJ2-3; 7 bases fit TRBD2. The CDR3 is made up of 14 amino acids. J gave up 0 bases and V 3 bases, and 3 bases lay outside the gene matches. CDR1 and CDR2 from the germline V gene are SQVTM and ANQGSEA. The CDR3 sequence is CSVDRGGSTDTQYF. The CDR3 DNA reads TGCAGCGTTGACCGCGGGGGAAGCACAGATACGCAGTATTTT.

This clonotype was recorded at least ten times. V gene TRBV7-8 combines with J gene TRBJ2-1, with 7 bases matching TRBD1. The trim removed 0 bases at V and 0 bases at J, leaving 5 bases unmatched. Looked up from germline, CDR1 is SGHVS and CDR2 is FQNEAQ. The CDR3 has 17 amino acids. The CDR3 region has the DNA TGTGCCAGCAGCTTAGCAACAGGGGCTCCCTCCTACAATGAGCAGTTCTTC. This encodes CASSLATGAPSYNEQFF.

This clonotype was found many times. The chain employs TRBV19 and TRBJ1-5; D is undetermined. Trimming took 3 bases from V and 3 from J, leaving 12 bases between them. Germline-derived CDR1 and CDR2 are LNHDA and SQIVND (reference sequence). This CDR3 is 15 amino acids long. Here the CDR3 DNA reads TGTGCCAGTAGTATGCGTCCCATAATCAATCAGCCCCAGCATTTT. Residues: CASSMRPIINQPQHF.

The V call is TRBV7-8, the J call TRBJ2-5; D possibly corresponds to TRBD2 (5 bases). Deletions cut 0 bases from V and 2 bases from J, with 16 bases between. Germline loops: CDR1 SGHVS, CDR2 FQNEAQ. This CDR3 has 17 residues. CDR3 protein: CASSLALRGSAQETQYF. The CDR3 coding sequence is TGTGCCAGCAGCTTAGCTCTTCGAGGGAGTGCACAAGAGACCCAGTACTTC.

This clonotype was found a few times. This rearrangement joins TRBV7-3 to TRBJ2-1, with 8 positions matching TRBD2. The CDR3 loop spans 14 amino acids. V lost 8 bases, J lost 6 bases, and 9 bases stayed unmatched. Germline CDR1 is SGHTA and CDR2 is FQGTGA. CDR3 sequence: CASGSSGTVNEQFF. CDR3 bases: TGTGCCAGCGGAAGTAGCGGGACGGTCAATGAGCAGTTCTTC.

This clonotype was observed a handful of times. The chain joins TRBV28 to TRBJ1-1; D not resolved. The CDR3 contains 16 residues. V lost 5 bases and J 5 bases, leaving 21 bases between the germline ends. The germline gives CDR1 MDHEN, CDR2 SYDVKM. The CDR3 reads CASSTPLERVRTEAFF. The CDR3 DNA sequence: TGTGCCAGCAGTACCCCTCTGGAGAGGGTGAGGACTGAAGCTTTCTTT.

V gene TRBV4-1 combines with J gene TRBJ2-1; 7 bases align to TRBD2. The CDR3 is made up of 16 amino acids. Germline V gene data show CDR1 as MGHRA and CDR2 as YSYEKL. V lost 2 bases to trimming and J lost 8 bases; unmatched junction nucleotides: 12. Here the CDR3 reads CASSQPAGKSWHEQFF. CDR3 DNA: TGCGCCAGCAGCCAACCAGCGGGGAAGTCCTGGCATGAGCAGTTCTTC.

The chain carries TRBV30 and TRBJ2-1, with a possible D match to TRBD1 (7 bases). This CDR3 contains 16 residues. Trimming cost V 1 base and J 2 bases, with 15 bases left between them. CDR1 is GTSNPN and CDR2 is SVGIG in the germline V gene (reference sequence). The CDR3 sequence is CAWSALTGRTYNEQFF. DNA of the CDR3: TGTGCCTGGAGTGCCCTGACAGGGAGGACCTACAATGAGCAGTTCTTC.

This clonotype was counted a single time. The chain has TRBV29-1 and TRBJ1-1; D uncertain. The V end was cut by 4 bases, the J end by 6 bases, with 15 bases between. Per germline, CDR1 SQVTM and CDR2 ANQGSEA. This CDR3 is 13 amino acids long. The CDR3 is CSVVGRLHAEAFF. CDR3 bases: TGCAGCGTTGTAGGGAGACTTCACGCTGAAGCTTTCTTT.

CDR3 amino acids: CASSLQGRWDYGYTF. The CDR3 bases are TGCGCCAGCAGCCTACAGGGGCGCTGGGACTATGGCTACACCTTC. The chain has TRBV5-1 and TRBJ1-2, with 7 bases aligning to TRBD1. This CDR3 is 15 amino acids long. Losses at the gene ends were 4 bases for V and 3 bases for J; bases not matched to a gene: 9. Germline lookup yields CDR1 SGHRS and CDR2 YFSETQ. Combining the CDR3 with reference TRBV5-1 and TRBJ1-2 gives the whole variable domain KAGVTQTPRYLIKTRGQQVTLSCSPISGHRSVSWYQQTPGQGLQFLFEYFSETQRNKGNFPGRFSGRQFSNSRSEMNVSTLELGDSALYLCASSLQGRWDYGYTFGSGTRLTVV.

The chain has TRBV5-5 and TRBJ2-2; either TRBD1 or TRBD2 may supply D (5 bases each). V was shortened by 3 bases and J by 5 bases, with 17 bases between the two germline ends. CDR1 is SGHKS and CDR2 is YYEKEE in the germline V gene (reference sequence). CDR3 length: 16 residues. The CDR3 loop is CASSSSFGGATGELFF. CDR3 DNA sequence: TGTGCCAGCAGCTCAAGTTTTGGGGGAGCAACCGGGGAGCTGTTTTTT.

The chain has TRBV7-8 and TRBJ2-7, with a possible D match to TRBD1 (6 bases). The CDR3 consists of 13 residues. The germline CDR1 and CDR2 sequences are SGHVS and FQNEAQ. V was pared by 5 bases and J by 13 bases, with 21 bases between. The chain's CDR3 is CASSPYLDRTLYF. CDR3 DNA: TGTGCCAGCAGCCCTTACCTTGACAGGACCCTTTACTTC.

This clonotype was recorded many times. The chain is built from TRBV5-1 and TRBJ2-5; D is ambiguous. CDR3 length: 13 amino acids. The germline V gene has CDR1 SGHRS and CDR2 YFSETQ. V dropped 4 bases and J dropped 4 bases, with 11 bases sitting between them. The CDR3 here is CASSPLPGETQYF. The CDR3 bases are TGCGCCAGCAGCCCCCTCCCAGGAGAGACCCAGTACTTC.

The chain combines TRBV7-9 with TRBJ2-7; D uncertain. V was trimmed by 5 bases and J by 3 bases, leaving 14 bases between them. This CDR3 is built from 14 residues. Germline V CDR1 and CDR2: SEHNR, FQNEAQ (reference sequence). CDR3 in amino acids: CASSPTLLGYEQYF. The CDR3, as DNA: TGTGCCAGCAGCCCCACCCTTCTAGGCTACGAGCAGTACTTC.

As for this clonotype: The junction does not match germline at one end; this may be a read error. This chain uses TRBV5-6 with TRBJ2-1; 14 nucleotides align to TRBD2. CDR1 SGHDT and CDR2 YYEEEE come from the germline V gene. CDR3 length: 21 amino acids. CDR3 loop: CVSSSASNEGTSGSSYNEQFF. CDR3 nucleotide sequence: TGTGTCAGCAGCTCCGCCTCCAACGAAGGGACTAGCGGGAGCTCCTACAATGAGCAGTTCTTC.